The subject of this entry is one T cell receptor (beta chain). The CDR3 totals 14 residues. Germline CDR1 KGHSH, CDR2 LQKENI. V lost 6 bases, J lost 3 bases, and 4 bases stayed unmatched. Some clones are missing from TCRdb's copy, which holds only in-frame ones; the method was immunoSEQ multiplex PCR. The sample contains some 25,000 clones, roughly 74% of which appear only once. This sample stems from a study of somatic mutations in cytotoxic T cells in rheumatoid arthritis. Background on the study: Using a FACSAria II or Sony SH800, a portion of the V beta antibody-stained T-cell populations were flow-sorted at nearly 100% purity, and among those populations were V beta1+ cells that were then sequenced for TCRB.

Sequenced material: CD8+ T cells sorted from blood. V is TRBV18 and J is TRBJ2-3; 9 bases line up with TRBD2. The clonotype comes from a woman aged 18-30 years in good health. For the CDR3, the DNA is TGTGCCAGCTCGCGGAGCGGGGGGACAGATACGCAGTATTTT. This gives the protein CASSRSGGTDTQYF. Supplemented by reference TRBV18 and TRBJ2-3, the full variable domain reads NAGVMQNPRHLVRRRGQEARLRCSPMKGHSHVYWYRQLPEEGLKFMVYLQKENIIDESGMPKERFSAEFPKEGPSILRIQQVVRGDSAAYFCASSRSGGTDTQYFGPGTRLTVL.